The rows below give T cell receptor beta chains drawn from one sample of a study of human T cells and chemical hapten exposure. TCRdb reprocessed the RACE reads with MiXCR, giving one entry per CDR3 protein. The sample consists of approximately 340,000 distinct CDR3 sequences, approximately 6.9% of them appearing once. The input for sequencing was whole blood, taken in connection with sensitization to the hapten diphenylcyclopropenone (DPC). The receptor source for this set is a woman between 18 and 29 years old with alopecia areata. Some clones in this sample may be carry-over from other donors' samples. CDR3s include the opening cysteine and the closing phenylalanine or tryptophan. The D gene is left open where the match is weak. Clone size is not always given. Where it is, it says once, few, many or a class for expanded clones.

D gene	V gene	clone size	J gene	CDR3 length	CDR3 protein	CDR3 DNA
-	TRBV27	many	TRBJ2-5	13	CASRQEYQETQYF	TGTGCCAGCAGACAGGAGTATCAAGAGACCCAGTACTTC
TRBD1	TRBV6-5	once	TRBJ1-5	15	CASSPGQGASQPQHF	TGTGCCAGCAGTCCGGGACAGGGGGCGAGTCAGCCCCAGCATTTT
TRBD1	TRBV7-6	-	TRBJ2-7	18	CASSLGVTGSLSSYEQYF	TGTGCCAGCAGCTTAGGGGTGACAGGGTCCCTTAGCTCCTACGAGCAGTACTTC
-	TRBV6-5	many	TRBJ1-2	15	CASSFQGGSFRGYTF	TGTGCCAGCAGTTTCCAGGGTGGTTCTTTTCGTGGCTACACCTTC
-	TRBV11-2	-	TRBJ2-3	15	CASSRVRQLTDTQYF	TGTGCCAGCAGCCGAGTTCGTCAACTCACAGATACGCAGTATTTT
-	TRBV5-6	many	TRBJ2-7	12	CASSAGLPEQYF	TGTGCCAGCAGCGCAGGACTCCCGGAGCAGTACTTC
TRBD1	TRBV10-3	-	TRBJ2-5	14	CATRGQGGEETQYF	TGTGCCACCAGGGGACAGGGGGGAGAAGAGACCCAGTACTTC
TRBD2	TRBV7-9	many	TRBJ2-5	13	CASSLGGRETQYF	TGTGCCAGCAGCTTGGGGGGGAGAGAGACCCAGTACTTC
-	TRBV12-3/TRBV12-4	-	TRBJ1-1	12	CASSIQATEAFF	TGTGCCAGCAGTATACAGGCTACTGAAGCTTTCTTT
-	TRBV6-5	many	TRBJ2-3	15	CASTRGGPGTDTQYF	TGTGCCAGCACCCGAGGAGGCCCCGGCACAGATACGCAGTATTTT
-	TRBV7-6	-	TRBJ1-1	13	CASSPDRGGEAFF	TGTGCCAGCAGCCCCGACCGCGGAGGTGAAGCTTTCTTT